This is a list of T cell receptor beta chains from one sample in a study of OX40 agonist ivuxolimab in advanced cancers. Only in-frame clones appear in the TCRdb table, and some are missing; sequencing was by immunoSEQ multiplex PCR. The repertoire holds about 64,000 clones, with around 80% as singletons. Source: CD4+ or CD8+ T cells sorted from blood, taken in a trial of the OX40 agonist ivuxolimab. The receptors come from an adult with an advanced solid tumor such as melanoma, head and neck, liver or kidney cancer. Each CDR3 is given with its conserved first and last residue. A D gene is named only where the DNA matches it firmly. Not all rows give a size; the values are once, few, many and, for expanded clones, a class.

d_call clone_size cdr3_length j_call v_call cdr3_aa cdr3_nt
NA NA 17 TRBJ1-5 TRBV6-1 CASSEMMGEVGNQPQHF TGTGCCAGCAGTGAAATGATGGGGGAGGTTGGCAATCAGCCCCAGCATTTT
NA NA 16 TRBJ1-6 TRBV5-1 CASSLGGHGVGSPLHF TGCGCCAGCAGCTTGGGGGGCCACGGGGTGGGTTCACCCCTCCACTTT
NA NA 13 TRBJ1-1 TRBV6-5 CATSAGENTEAFF TGTGCCACCTCCGCGGGAGAGAACACTGAAGCTTTCTTT
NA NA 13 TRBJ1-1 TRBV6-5 CASSYSMRGEAFF TGTGCCAGCAGTTACTCGATGCGGGGGGAAGCTTTCTTT
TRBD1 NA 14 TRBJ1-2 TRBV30 CAWSVIMGQSGYTF TGTGCCTGGAGTGTTATAATGGGACAGAGTGGCTACACCTTC
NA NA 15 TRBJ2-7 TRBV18 CASSPMWSDTGEQYF TGTGCCAGCTCACCAATGTGGTCCGACACTGGCGAGCAGTACTTC
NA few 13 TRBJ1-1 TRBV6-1 CAGKGGMNTEAFF TGTGCCGGAAAGGGGGGAATGAACACTGAAGCTTTCTTT
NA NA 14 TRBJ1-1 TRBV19 CASSIDLLNTEAFF TGTGCCAGTAGTATAGATCTCTTGAACACTGAAGCTTTCTTT
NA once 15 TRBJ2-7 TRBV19 CASSKDSPSSYEQYF TGTGCCAGTAGTAAAGACAGTCCAAGCTCCTACGAGCAGTACTTC
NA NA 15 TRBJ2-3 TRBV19 CAAKRGGGLTDTQYF TGTGCCGCGAAAAGGGGGGGAGGGCTCACAGATACGCAGTATTTT
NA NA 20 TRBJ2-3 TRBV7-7 CASSLGVFTVGGSSTDTQYF TGTGCCAGCAGCTTAGGCGTGTTTACTGTGGGGGGCTCTAGCACAGATACGCAGTATTTT
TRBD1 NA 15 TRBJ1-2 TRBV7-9 CASSQADREVYGYTF TGTGCCAGCAGCCAAGCGGACAGGGAGGTCTATGGCTACACCTTC
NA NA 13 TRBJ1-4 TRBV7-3 CASSPQGSEKLFF TGTGCCAGCAGCCCTCAGGGGAGTGAAAAACTGTTTTTT
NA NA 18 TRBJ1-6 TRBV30 CAWTSPASASSYNSPLHF TGTGCCTGGACCTCCCCCGCCAGTGCTAGCTCCTATAATTCACCCCTCCACTTT
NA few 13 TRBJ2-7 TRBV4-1 CASSRGQTTEQYF TGCGCCAGCAGCCGAGGACAGACGACTGAGCAGTACTTC
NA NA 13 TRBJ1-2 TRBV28 CASSFLAASGYTF TGTGCCAGCAGTTTTCTGGCAGCCTCTGGCTACACCTTC
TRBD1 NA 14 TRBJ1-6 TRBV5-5 CASSVGQYNSPLHF TGTGCCAGCAGCGTGGGACAGTATAATTCACCCCTCCACTTT
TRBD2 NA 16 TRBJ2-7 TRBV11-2 CASSLVASGGPYEQYF TGTGCCAGCAGCTTAGTTGCTAGCGGGGGGCCCTACGAGCAGTACTTC
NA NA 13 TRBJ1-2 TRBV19 CASSMETDYGYTF TGTGCCAGTAGTATGGAGACTGACTATGGCTACACCTTC
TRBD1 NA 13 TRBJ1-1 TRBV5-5 CASSLRQGIEAFF TGTGCCAGCAGCTTGAGACAGGGGATTGAAGCTTTCTTT
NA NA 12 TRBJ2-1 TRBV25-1 CASSERSNEQFF TGTGCCAGCAGTGAGAGGTCCAATGAGCAGTTCTTC
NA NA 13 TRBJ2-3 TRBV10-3 CAISAPTGDTQYF TGTGCCATCAGTGCCCCTACAGGGGATACGCAGTATTTT
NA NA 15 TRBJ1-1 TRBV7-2 CASSSPQLGPTEAFF TGTGCCAGCAGCTCCCCCCAGTTGGGACCGACTGAAGCTTTCTTT
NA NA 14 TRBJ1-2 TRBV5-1 CASSLAGGDYGYTF TGCGCCAGCAGCTTGGCCGGAGGGGACTATGGCTACACCTTC
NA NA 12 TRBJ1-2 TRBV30 CAWSVHKGVYTF TGTGCCTGGAGTGTACATAAAGGGGTCTACACCTTC
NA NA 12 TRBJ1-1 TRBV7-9 CASSTQGPEAFF TGTGCCAGCAGCACACAGGGTCCCGAAGCTTTCTTT
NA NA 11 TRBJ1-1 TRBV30 CAWSVQSEAFF TGTGCCTGGAGTGTACAATCTGAAGCTTTCTTT
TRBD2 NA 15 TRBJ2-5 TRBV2 CASSGNSGVQETQYF TGTGCCAGCAGTGGCAATAGCGGGGTACAAGAGACCCAGTACTTC
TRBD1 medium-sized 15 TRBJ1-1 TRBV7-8 CASSRGRGTNTEAFF TGTGCCAGCAGCCGCGGCAGGGGGACGAACACTGAAGCTTTCTTT
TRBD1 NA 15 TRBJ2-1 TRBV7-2 CASSLTGQDYNEQFF TGTGCCAGCAGCTTAACGGGACAGGACTACAATGAGCAGTTCTTC
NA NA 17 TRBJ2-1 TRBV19 CASSIEDVPSSYNEQFF TGTGCCAGTAGTATAGAGGATGTCCCGAGCTCCTACAATGAGCAGTTCTTC
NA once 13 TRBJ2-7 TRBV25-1 CASSDRMSYEQYF TGTGCCAGCAGTGATAGAATGTCCTACGAGCAGTACTTC
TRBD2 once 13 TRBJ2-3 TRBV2 CASQAGDADTQYF TGTGCCAGCCAAGCGGGGGACGCAGATACGCAGTATTTT
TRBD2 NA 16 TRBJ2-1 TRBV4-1 CASSPLAGGAYNEQFF TGCGCCAGCAGCCCTTTAGCGGGGGGCGCCTACAATGAGCAGTTCTTC
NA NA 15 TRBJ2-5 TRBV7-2 CASSPRQGRGETQYF TGTGCCAGCAGCCCCCGGCAGGGTAGAGGAGAGACCCAGTACTTC
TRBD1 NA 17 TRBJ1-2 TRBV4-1 CASSQALGQGGQNGYTF TGCGCCAGCAGCCAAGCTCTGGGTCAGGGGGGGCAGAATGGCTACACCTTC
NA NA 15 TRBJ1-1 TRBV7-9 CASSLGGVVNTEAFF TGTGCCAGCAGCCTCGGTGGAGTGGTTAACACTGAAGCTTTCTTT
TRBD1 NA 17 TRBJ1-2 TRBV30 CAWSVGSGQGVNYGYTF TGTGCCTGGAGTGTCGGGTCTGGGCAGGGGGTAAACTATGGCTACACCTTC